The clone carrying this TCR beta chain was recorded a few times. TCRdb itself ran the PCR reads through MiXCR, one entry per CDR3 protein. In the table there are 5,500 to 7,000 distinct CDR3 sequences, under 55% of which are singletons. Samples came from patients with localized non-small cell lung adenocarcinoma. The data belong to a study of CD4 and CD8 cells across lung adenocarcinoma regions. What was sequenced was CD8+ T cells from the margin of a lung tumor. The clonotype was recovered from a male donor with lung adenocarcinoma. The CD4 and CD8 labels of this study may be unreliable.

The CDR3 is CASSHLQGLDSPLHF. The CDR3 DNA sequence: TGCGCCAGCAGCCACCTCCAGGGGCTAGACTCACCCCTCCACTTT. The gene calls are TRBV4-1 and TRBJ1-6; maybe TRBD1 (6 bases). Germline V gene data show CDR1 as MGHRA and CDR2 as YSYEKL. The germline V and J ends were trimmed by 3 bases and 10 bases, with 16 bases remaining between them. The length of the CDR3 is 15 residues.